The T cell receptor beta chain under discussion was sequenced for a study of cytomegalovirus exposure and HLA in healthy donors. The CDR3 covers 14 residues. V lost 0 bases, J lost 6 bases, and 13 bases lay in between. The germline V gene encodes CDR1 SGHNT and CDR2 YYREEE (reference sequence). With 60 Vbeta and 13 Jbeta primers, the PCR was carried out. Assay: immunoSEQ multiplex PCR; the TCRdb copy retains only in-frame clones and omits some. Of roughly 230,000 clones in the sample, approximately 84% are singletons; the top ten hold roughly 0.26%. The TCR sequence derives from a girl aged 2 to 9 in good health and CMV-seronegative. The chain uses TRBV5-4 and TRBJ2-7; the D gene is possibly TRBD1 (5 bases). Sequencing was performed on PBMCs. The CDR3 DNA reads TGTGCCAGCAGCTTGGACACAAAGCAGGGCGAGCAGTACTTC. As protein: CASSLDTKQGEQYF.